The TCR beta chain described here comes from a study of blood T cell repertoires in COVID-19 (dated by TCRdb to 2020 to 2022). Regarding the study in general: Samples from collaborators originated in the United States, Italy and Spain and spanned both the acute and convalescent phases of COVID-19. The material from the prospective study consisted of cDNA or gDNA derived from T cells, B-cell-depleted T cells, or PBMCs. Deeply sampled blood TCRbeta repertoires from subjects exposed to, actively infected with, or recovered from COVID-19 were included in the dataset. The repertoires were released in a freely available public database meant as a resource for research on the immune response to SARS-CoV-2. The samples were drawn from two sources: the first 160 participants of the ongoing ImmuneRACE study, and approximately 1,300 subjects contributed by 6 global collaborators. Nearly every sample came with metadata listing a de-identified subject ID, COVID-19 status, age in years and sex. HLA class I and class II types, where available, came from metadata supplied by the sample provider rather than from assay-based typing.

TCRbeta CDR3 regions were amplified from genomic DNA by means of the immunoSEQ Assay, a bias-controlled multiplex PCR. Processing in the source paper ran as follows. The number of nucleated cells in each sample was estimated from the amplification of reference gene primers within the assay. To quantify the absolute abundance of each unique TCRbeta CDR3 rearrangement, sequence reads were collapsed and filtered. For each sample, productive Simpson clonality was calculated as the square root of Simpson's diversity index across productive rearrangements. TCRdb carries this immuneACCESS record with in-frame sequences only. Its versions omit some clonotypes, under half of them owing to an unresolved V gene in the studies checked, with the rest unexplained. The DNA was the basis for D and trimming; V, J and clone size are from that table. The sample table holds about 93,000 clones, of which under 90% were seen once. Approximately 1.6% of the sample rests with the top ten.

This clone was seen more than once but under ten times. There is no known antigen for this receptor. Base quality data are lacking; no much larger clone is found one base away. For this chain, trimming is 5 bases at the V end and 4 bases at the J end, and the number of junction bases without a gene match is 13. Taken from cysteine to phenylalanine, the CDR3 has 16 residues. Of all the DNA, just the CDR3 is kept, 48 bases in frame from base 1. CDR1 SGHTA and CDR2 FQGNSA were looked up in the germline V gene. The paper's findings and limits, for the study overall: How much clinical and demographic metadata was included differed by source and by participant, and the metadata was provided uncurated.

Each collaborating institution followed its own protocols to collect whole blood in K2EDTA tubes. For TCRbeta analysis, collaborators shipped samples as frozen whole blood, isolated PBMCs, or DNA extracted from either of those sample types. Sequencing used peripheral blood. This clonotype originated in a human donor with active COVID-19. The donor label of this sample is uncertain. The V and J genes are TRBV7-2 and TRBJ1-2, with 7 bases in between that match TRBD1. The nucleotide sequence reads as follows: TGTGCCAGCAGCCAGGGACAGATAAATGTGGGCTATGGCTACACCTTC. This encodes CASSQGQINVGYGYTF. When the CDR3 is completed using the reference TRBV7-2 and TRBJ1-2 genes on either side, the full variable domain is GAGVSQSPSNKVTEKGKDVELRCDPISGHTALYWYRQSLGQGLEFLIYFQGNSAPDKSGLPSDRFSAERTGGSVSTLTIQRTQQEDSAVYLCASSQGQINVGYGYTFGSGTRLTVV.